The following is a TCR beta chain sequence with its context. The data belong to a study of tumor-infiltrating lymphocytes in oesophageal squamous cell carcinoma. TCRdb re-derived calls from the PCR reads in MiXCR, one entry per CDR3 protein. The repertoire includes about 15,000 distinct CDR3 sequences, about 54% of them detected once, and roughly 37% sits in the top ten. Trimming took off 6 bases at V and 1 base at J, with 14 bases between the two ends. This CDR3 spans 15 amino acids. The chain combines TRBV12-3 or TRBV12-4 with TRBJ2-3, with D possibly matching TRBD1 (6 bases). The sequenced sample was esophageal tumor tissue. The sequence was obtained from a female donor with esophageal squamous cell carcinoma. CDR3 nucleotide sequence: TGTGCCAGCAGCCCCCCTGACAGGCGCACAGATACGCAGTATTTT. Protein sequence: CASSPPDRRTDTQYF.